This T cell receptor (beta chain) was identified during a study of Ad26.COV2.S vaccination and SARS-CoV-2 variants. Study-wide findings and caveats: People given the vaccine had a wider spike-specific TCR breadth than placebo recipients did.

A word on this clone: Its antigen is not known.

Treatment defined: around 19 received Ad26.COV2.S at low or high dose, single or two shots; roughly five received placebo; per-sample allocation not given. The samples were gathered on day 63 after the first injection of vaccine or placebo. Sequencing used immunoSEQ multiplex PCR; TCRdb keeps in-frame clones, though not all of them. There are roughly 500,000 clones in the sample; roughly 87% occur only once, and around 13% lies in the top ten. With 6 bases clipped from V and 4 bases from J, the junction kept 11 bases outside the gene matches. Germline V lookup: CDR1 SGHTA, CDR2 FQGNSA. The CDR3 totals 15 residues.

The sequence derives from a person aged 18 to 65 who received the Ad26.COV2.S COVID-19 vaccine or a placebo. The chain is built from TRBV7-2 and TRBJ1-1; 7 positions match TRBD1. Here the sequenced sample was peripheral blood, taken in a trial of Ad26.COV2.S vaccine versus placebo. The DNA of the CDR3 is TGTGCCAGCAGTCCCATTTCCTCAGGGGGCACTGAAGCTTTCTTT. This codes for CASSPISSGGTEAFF. Looking up the rest from reference TRBV7-2 and TRBJ1-1 gives the full variable domain: GAGVSQSPSNKVTEKGKDVELRCDPISGHTALYWYRQSLGQGLEFLIYFQGNSAPDKSGLPSDRFSAERTGGSVSTLTIQRTQQEDSAVYLCASSPISSGGTEAFFGQGTRLTVV.